One and the same sample provided the 12 T cell receptor beta chains below, sequenced in a study of memory CD4+ T cells and cytomegalovirus serostatus. Single viable CD3+CD4+CD8-CD45RO+ cells were sorted as the memory CD4+ T cells. Sequencing was performed with immunoSEQ multiplex PCR; in TCRdb, only in-frame clones are kept and a portion is missing. Of about 41,000 clones in the sample, roughly 83% are singletons; the top ten hold roughly 0.87%. The sequenced material came from memory CD4+ T cells from blood. The receptor source for this set is an adult in good health and CMV-seronegative.

The V call is TRBV4-1, the J call TRBJ1-5; no firm D call. Germline V gene sequence: CDR1 MGHRA, CDR2 YSYEKL. V was clipped by 1 base and J by 2 bases, with 18 bases between them. The CDR3 covers 18 residues. This chain's CDR3 is CASSQGIGTVWGNQPQHF. The DNA for the CDR3 is TGCGCCAGCAGCCAAGGTATAGGAACTGTATGGGGCAATCAGCCCCAGCATTTT.

The V call is TRBV6-5, the J call TRBJ1-5; D gene uncertain. Germline CDR1 is MNHEY and CDR2 is SVGAGI. V gave up 0 bases and J gave up 4 bases, with 7 bases separating them. There are 14 residues in the CDR3. The CDR3 nucleotides read TGTGCCAGCAGTTACTCGTCCAGTAATCAGCCCCAGCATTTT. Protein product: CASSYSSSNQPQHF.

This clone was found a few times. The rearrangement uses TRBV9 and TRBJ1-2; no clear D. Trimming removed 0 bases from V and 8 bases from J, with 8 bases in between. Germline assignment: CDR1 SGDLS and CDR2 YYNGEE. This CDR3 spans 12 amino acids. The CDR3 sequence: CASSVEGKGYTF. For the CDR3, the DNA is TGTGCCAGCAGCGTAGAGGGAAAAGGCTACACCTTC.

This chain connects TRBV5-1 to TRBJ2-3; 13 nucleotides match TRBD2. The CDR3 is 15 amino acids. Trimming cost V 2 bases and J 5 bases; bases outside gene matches: 2. The germline V gene encodes CDR1 SGHRS and CDR2 YFSETQ. CDR3 in amino acids: CASSLGTSGEDTQYF. CDR3 in DNA: TGCGCCAGCAGCTTAGGGACTAGCGGGGAAGATACGCAGTATTTT.

The rearrangement joins TRBV7-9 to TRBJ1-1; D is unclear. The V gene lost 3 bases and the J gene lost 2 bases, with 7 bases spanning the gap. This CDR3 is 13 amino acids long. CDR1 and CDR2 (germline): SEHNR, FQNEAQ (reference sequence). The chain's CDR3 is CASSFQPNTEAFF. CDR3 DNA sequence: TGTGCCAGCAGCTTTCAGCCAAACACTGAAGCTTTCTTT.

Comment on this clone: The junction departs from germline at one end; a sequencing error may be responsible. This chain uses TRBV4-3 with TRBJ1-2, with unresolved D. The CDR3 contains 14 residues. Germline lookup yields CDR1 LGHNA and CDR2 YSLEER. The CDR3 bases are TGCGCCAGCAGCCAAGATCGGCACGGACCCGCAACGGTATTC. It yields the protein CASSQDRHGPATVF.

The rearrangement links TRBV5-6 to TRBJ2-7, with 10 bases fitting TRBD2. Germline CDR1 is SGHDT and CDR2 is YYEEEE. J lost 3 bases, V lost 3 bases, and 3 bases had no gene match. The CDR3 extends over 14 amino acids. CDR3 sequence reads: CASSSGTSVYEQYF. CDR3 DNA: TGTGCCAGCAGCTCGGGGACTAGCGTCTACGAGCAGTACTTC.

The chain recombines TRBV27 with TRBJ1-2; 11 bases map to TRBD1. Germline lookup yields CDR1 MNHEY and CDR2 SMNVEV (reference sequence). Trimming cost V 6 bases and J 7 bases; bases outside gene matches: 7. The CDR3 sequence is 14 residues long. The CDR3 region has the DNA TGTGCCAGCAGCCCGGGACAGGGGGGTTCTGGCTACACCTTC. It encodes CASSPGQGGSGYTF.

This sequence joins TRBV5-1 and TRBJ2-5; D is possibly TRBD1 (6 bases). V lost 0 bases and J 1 base, leaving 10 bases between the germline ends. The germline V gene encodes CDR1 SGHRS and CDR2 YFSETQ. This CDR3 spans 15 amino acids. CDR3 sequence (DNA): TGCGCCAGCAGCTTGGGCGCGGACAGCCAAGAGACCCAGTACTTC. Translated, it gives CASSLGADSQETQYF.

The V gene is TRBV7-3, the J gene TRBJ2-2; 10 nucleotides agree with TRBD2. After removal of 5 bases from V and 1 base from J, the junction contained 10 bases not matched to a gene. CDR3 length: 18 residues. Per the germline V gene, CDR1 is SGHTA and CDR2 is FQGTGA. CDR3 region: CASSPTRASGGNTGELFF. In DNA, the CDR3 is TGTGCCAGCAGCCCCACTCGGGCTAGCGGGGGGAACACCGGGGAGCTGTTTTTT. Full variable domain (rest looked up from reference TRBV7-3 and TRBJ2-2): GAGVSQTPSNKVTEKGKYVELRCDPISGHTALYWYRQSLGQGPEFLIYFQGTGAADDSGLPNDRFFAVRPEGSVSTLKIQRTERGDSAVYLCASSPTRASGGNTGELFFGEGSRLTVL.

This chain links TRBV10-3 with TRBJ2-5; the match to TRBD2 covers 10 bases. Trimming removed 7 bases from V and 4 bases from J; junction bases left unmatched: 3. Looked up from germline, CDR1 is ENHRY and CDR2 is SYGVKD. The CDR3 is made up of 13 amino acids. The CDR3 region is CAITSGGGETQYF. CDR3 DNA: TGTGCCATCACTAGCGGGGGAGGAGAGACCCAGTACTTC.

This rearrangement joins TRBV15 to TRBJ2-2; D possibly corresponds to TRBD2 (6 bases). The CDR3 is made up of 16 amino acids. V was pared by 0 bases and J by 6 bases, with 14 bases between. Germline CDR1 is LNHNV and CDR2 is YYDKDF (reference sequence). The CDR3 region has the DNA TGTGCCACCAGCAGAGACAATCCTAGCGTGGCCGGGGAGCTGTTTTTT. As protein: CATSRDNPSVAGELFF.